This T cell receptor (beta chain) is from a study of T cells after yellow fever vaccination. The CDR3 length is 16 residues. Unmatched junction bases numbered 10, after V lost 8 bases and J lost 0 bases. CDR1 and CDR2 from the germline V gene are SEHNR and FQNEAQ (reference sequence). Regarding the study as a whole: The secondary T-cell response peaked on day 5, not day 15, but was weaker. Primary-vaccination clones mostly resurfaced post-booster (nearly 97% CD4, just under 90% CD8).

This clonotype has more than one count but fewer than ten. Its matching antigen is unknown. TCRdb itself ran the 5' RACE reads through MiXCR, one entry per CDR3 protein. The table shows 620,000 or so distinct CDR3 sequences, with roughly 12% occurring only once. This sample comprised PBMCs, obtained on the day of the yellow fever booster vaccination. The TCR comes from a young man who received the YFV17D yellow fever vaccine. The chain links TRBV7-9 to TRBJ2-7, with 10 bases that match TRBD2. This CDR3 is CASPVTGTSVSYEQYF. DNA for the CDR3: TGTGCCAGCCCCGTAACCGGGACTAGCGTCTCCTACGAGCAGTACTTC.